The clone carrying this TCR beta chain occurred a few times. The antigen is not known. This entry is derived from a study of T cells after yellow fever vaccination. The study, taken as a whole, reports: FACS-sorted repertoires could contain abundant clonotypes contaminating from the bulk population. Clonotype sharing between CD4 and CD8 compartments was small.

Conversion of TCR transcripts into cDNA relied on 5'RACE template switching, which added a universal primer site and UMIs. TCRdb re-derived calls from the 5' RACE reads in MiXCR, one entry per CDR3 protein. The table includes 500,000 to 650,000 distinct CDR3 sequences, more than 9% detected once. This CDR3 region has 13 residues. Germline V lookup: CDR1 SGHRS, CDR2 YFSETQ. With V trimmed by 4 bases and J by 8 bases, 4 bases remained unmatched. This TCR was sampled from a man aged 25 to 40 who received the YFV17D yellow fever vaccine. The rearrangement links TRBV5-1 to TRBJ1-4, with TRBD1 matching over 8 bases. Sequencing used PBMCs, obtained on the day of the yellow fever booster vaccination. The DNA for the CDR3 is TGCGCCAGCAGCCTCGGACAGGGAGAAAAACTGTTTTTT. It is translated as CASSLGQGEKLFF. Looking up the rest from reference TRBV5-1 and TRBJ1-4 gives the full variable domain: KAGVTQTPRYLIKTRGQQVTLSCSPISGHRSVSWYQQTPGQGLQFLFEYFSETQRNKGNFPGRFSGRQFSNSRSEMNVSTLELGDSALYLCASSLGQGEKLFFGSGTQLSVL.